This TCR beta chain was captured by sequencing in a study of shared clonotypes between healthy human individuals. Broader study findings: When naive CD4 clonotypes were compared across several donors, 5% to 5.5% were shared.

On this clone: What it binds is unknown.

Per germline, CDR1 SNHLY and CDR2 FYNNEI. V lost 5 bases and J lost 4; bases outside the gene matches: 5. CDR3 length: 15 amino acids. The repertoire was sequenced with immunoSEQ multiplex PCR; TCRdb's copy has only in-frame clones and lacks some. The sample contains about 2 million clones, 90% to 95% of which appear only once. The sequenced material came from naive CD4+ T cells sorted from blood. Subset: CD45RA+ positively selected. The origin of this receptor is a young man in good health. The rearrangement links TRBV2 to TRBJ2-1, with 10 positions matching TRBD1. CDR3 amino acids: CASSPDRGQYNEQFF. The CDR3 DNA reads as TGTGCCAGCAGTCCTGACAGGGGGCAGTACAATGAGCAGTTCTTC. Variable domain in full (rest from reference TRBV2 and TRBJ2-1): EPEVTQTPSHQVTQMGQEVILRCVPISNHLYFYWYRQILGQKVEFLVSFYNNEISEKSEIFDDQFSVERPDGSNFTLKIRSTKLEDSAMYFCASSPDRGQYNEQFFGPGTRLTVL.